One and the same sample provided the 5 T cell receptor beta chains below, sequenced in a study of blood T cells in healthy people across ages. Together with a sample-barcoded 5' primer, a J-beta primer mix was included in a second PCR lasting about 7 to 12 cycles. Each CDR3 protein gets one entry after TCRdb re-called the 5' RACE reads with MiXCR. The data hold about 590,000 distinct CDR3 sequences, with 25% to 35% observed a single time. The sample was blood. The receptors come from a woman aged 80 or over in good health.

This chain connects TRBV18 to TRBJ1-5; 7 bases align to TRBD1. J gave up 4 bases and V 3 bases, and 6 bases lay outside the gene matches. This CDR3 comprises 15 residues. CDR1 is KGHSH, CDR2 LQKENI, per germline. CDR3: CASSPPNRGNQPQHF. As DNA, the CDR3 is TGTGCCAGCTCACCCCCGAACAGGGGTAATCAGCCCCAGCATTTT. Combining the CDR3 with reference TRBV18 and TRBJ1-5 gives the whole variable domain NAGVMQNPRHLVRRRGQEARLRCSPMKGHSHVYWYRQLPEEGLKFMVYLQKENIIDESGMPKERFSAEFPKEGPSILRIQQVVRGDSAAYFCASSPPNRGNQPQHFGDGTRLSIL.

In its sample, this clonotype was seen many times. The chain uses TRBV4-1 and TRBJ1-6, with 7 bases that match TRBD1. V lost 7 bases and J lost 9; bases outside the gene matches: 9. Germline V lookup: CDR1 MGHRA, CDR2 YSYEKL. This CDR3 is 14 amino acids long. The CDR3 DNA reads TGCGCCAGCACCAGAGGGACAGTAGGTTCACCCCTCCACTTT. It codes for CASTRGTVGSPLHF.

CDR3 loop: CASSGQGRDTEAFF. The CDR3 coding sequence is TGTGCCAGCAGCGGACAGGGAAGGGACACTGAAGCTTTCTTT. The chain joins TRBV2 to TRBJ1-1, with TRBD1 matching 8 bases. The trim removed 6 bases at V and 3 bases at J, leaving 6 bases unmatched. In germline, CDR1 is SNHLY, CDR2 FYNNEI. The CDR3 runs to 14 residues.

Only a few counts were recorded for this clonotype. The chain employs TRBV20-1 and TRBJ2-5; no reliable D call. The germline V and J ends were trimmed by 1 base and 4 bases, with 10 bases remaining between them. Germline V gene data show CDR1 as DFQATT and CDR2 as SNEGSKA (reference sequence). CDR3 size: 13 residues. The CDR3 is CSARVTLGETQYF. The DNA for the CDR3 is TGCAGTGCTAGAGTTACCCTAGGAGAGACCCAGTACTTC.

The chain has TRBV5-6 and TRBJ2-2; perhaps D is TRBD1 or TRBD2 (6 bases each). This CDR3 contains 15 residues. Germline V gene data show CDR1 as SGHDT and CDR2 as YYEEEE. Between the trimmed V and J ends, which lost 2 bases and 7 bases, there was a span of 15 bases. This CDR3 is CASSFWGASGGELFF. DNA for the CDR3: TGTGCCAGCAGCTTCTGGGGGGCTTCAGGCGGGGAGCTGTTTTTT.